Described below is a single TCR beta chain sequence and its context. The assay was carried out at the deep level. Sequencing used immunoSEQ multiplex PCR; TCRdb keeps in-frame clones, though not all of them. This repertoire shows about 590,000 clones, 95% to 96% found once; its top ten account for 0.085% to 0.11%. This record belongs to a study of shared clonotypes between healthy human individuals. This CDR3 comprises 14 residues. V shed 4 bases, J shed 2 bases, and the junction held 3 bases outside the gene matches. The germline gives CDR1 SNHLY, CDR2 FYNNEI. The naive CD8 subset, CD45RO-negative cells positively selected for CCR7, excluded terminally differentiated effector memory CD45RA+ cells.

The sample comprised naive CD8+ T cells sorted from blood. This sequence joins TRBV2 and TRBJ2-7; 9 nucleotides match TRBD1. The sequence came from a woman aged 25 to 39 in good health. This CDR3 is CASSAGQGTYEQYF. In DNA, the CDR3 is TGTGCCAGCAGTGCCGGACAGGGGACCTACGAGCAGTACTTC.